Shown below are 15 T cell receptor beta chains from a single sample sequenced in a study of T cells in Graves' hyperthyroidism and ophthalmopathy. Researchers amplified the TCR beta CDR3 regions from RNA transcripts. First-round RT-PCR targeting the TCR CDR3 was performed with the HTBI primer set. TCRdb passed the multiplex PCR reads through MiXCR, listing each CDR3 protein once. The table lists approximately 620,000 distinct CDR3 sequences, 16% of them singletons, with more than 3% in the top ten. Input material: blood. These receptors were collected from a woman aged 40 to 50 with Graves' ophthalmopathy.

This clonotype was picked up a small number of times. CDR3 bases: TGTGCCAGCAGCTTATTTGGGGCGAGCGGGAACCCAGATACGCAGTATTTT. This gives the protein CASSLFGASGNPDTQYF. This sequence joins TRBV5-8 and TRBJ2-3; TRBD2 matches at 7 bases. This CDR3 has 17 residues. Looked up from germline, CDR1 is SGHTS and CDR2 is YDEGEE. V was pared by 2 bases and J by 4 bases, with 13 bases of the junction left unmatched.

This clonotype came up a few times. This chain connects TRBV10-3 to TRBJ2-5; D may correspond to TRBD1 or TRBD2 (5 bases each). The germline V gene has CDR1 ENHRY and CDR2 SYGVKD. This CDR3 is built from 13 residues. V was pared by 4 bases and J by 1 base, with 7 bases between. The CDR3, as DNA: TGTGCCATCAGTGCCGGGACCCAAGAGACCCAGTACTTC. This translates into CAISAGTQETQYF.

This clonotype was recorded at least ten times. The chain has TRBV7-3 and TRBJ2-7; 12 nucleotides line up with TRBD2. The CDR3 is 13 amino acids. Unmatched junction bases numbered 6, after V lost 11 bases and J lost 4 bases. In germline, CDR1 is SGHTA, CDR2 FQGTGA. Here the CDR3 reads CAGKTSGSYEQYF. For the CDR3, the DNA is TGTGCCGGGAAGACTAGCGGGAGTTACGAGCAGTACTTC.

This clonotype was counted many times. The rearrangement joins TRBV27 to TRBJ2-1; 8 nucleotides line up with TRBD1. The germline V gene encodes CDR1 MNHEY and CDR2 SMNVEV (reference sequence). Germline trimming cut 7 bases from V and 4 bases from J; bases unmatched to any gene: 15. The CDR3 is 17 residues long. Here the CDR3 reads CASTPQGAAGAYNEQFF. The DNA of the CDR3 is TGTGCCAGCACCCCCCAGGGGGCAGCCGGGGCGTACAATGAGCAGTTCTTC.

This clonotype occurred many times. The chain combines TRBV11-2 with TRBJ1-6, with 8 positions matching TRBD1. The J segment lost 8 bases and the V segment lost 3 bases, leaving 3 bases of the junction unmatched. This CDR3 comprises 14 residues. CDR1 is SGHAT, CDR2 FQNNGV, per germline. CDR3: CASSLQGAYSPLHF. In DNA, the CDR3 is TGTGCCAGCAGCTTGCAGGGGGCATATTCACCCCTCCACTTT.

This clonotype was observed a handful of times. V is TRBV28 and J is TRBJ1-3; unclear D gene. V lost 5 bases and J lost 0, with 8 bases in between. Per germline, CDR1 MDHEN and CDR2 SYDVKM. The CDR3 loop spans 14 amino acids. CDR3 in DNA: TGTGCCAGCAGTGGAAGTTACTCTGGAAACACCATATATTTT. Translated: CASSGSYSGNTIYF.

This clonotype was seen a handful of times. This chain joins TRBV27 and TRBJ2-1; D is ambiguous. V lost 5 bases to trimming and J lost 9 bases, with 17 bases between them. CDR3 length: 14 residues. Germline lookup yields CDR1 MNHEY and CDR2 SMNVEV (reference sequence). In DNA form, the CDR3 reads TGTGCCAGCAGTCTGAACAGCCTCTCGGGTGAGCAGTTCTTC. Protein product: CASSLNSLSGEQFF.

CDR3 sequence: CSARAGTTQETQYF. DNA of the CDR3: TGCAGTGCTAGAGCCGGGACTACGCAAGAGACCCAGTACTTC. The chain uses TRBV20-1 and TRBJ2-5, with 7 bases that match TRBD2. From germline, CDR1 is DFQATT and CDR2 SNEGSKA (reference sequence). The CDR3 is 14 amino acids. The trim removed 1 base at V and 2 bases at J, leaving 4 bases unmatched.

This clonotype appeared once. The CDR3 reads CATSRGQNTGELFF. CDR3 bases: TGTGCCACCAGCAGAGGGCAGAACACCGGGGAGCTGTTTTTT. The rearrangement links TRBV15 to TRBJ2-2; D not certain. The V gene's germline CDR1 is LNHNV and CDR2 YYDKDF (reference sequence). Trimming pared 1 base from V and 1 base from J, leaving 4 bases between. The CDR3 length is 14 residues.

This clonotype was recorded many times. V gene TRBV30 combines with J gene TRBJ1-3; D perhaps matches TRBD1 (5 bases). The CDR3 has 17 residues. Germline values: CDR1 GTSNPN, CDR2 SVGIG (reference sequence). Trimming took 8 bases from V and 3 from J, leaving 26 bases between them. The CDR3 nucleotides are TGTGCCGCGGGTGGGGCAGCTCTGGATTGGAGTGGAAACACCATATATTTT. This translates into CAAGGAALDWSGNTIYF.

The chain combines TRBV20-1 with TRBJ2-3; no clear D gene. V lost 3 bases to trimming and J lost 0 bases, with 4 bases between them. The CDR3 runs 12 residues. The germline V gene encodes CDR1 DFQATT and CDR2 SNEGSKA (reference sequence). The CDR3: CSARSSTDTQYF. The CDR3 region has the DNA TGCAGTGCTAGGTCCAGCACAGATACGCAGTATTTT.

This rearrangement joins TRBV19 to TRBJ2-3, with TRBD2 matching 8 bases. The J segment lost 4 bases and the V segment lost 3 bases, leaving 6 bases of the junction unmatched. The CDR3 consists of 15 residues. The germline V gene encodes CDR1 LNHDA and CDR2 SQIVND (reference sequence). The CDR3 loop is CASSIGPGRADTQYF. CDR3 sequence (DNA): TGTGCCAGTAGTATTGGCCCCGGGAGGGCAGATACGCAGTATTTT.

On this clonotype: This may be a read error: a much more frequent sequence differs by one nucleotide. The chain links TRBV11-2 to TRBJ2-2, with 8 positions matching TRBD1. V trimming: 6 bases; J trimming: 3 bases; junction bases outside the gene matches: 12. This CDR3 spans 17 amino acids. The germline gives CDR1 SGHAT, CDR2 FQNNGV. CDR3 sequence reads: CASRPVGKTGDTGELFF. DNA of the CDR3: TGTGCCAGCAGACCCGTGGGCAAGACAGGGGACACCGGGGAGCTGTTTTTT.

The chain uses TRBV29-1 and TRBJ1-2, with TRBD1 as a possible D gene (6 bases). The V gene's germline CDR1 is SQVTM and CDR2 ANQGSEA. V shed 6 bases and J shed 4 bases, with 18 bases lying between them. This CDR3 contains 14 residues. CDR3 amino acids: CSVGINRVGYGYTF. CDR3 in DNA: TGCAGCGTGGGAATTAACAGGGTCGGCTATGGCTACACCTTC.

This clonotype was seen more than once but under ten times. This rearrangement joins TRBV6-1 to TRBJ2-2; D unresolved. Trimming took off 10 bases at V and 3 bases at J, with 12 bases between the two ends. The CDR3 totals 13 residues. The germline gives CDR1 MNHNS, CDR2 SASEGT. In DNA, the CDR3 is TGTGCCAACGGCCGACCCGACACCGGGGAGCTGTTTTTT. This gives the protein CANGRPDTGELFF.